A single sample is the source of the 20 T cell receptor beta chains below, sequenced in a study of blood T cell repertoires in COVID-19. TCRdb keeps only in-frame clones here, not all; method: immunoSEQ multiplex PCR. The sample lists about 130,000 clones, around 88% occurring once. Sequencing was carried out using peripheral blood. Receptors originate from a man aged 50 or older with acute or convalescent COVID-19.

The rearrangement joins TRBV5-5 to TRBJ1-1; 12 nucleotides agree with TRBD1. CDR1 is SGHKS and CDR2 is YYEKEE in the germline V gene (reference sequence). V shed 2 bases, J shed 4 bases, and the junction held 6 bases outside the gene matches. This CDR3 region has 16 residues. CDR3 residues: CASSFTGTGGFTEAFF. CDR3 sequence (DNA): TGTGCCAGCAGCTTCACCGGGACAGGGGGCTTCACTGAAGCTTTCTTT.

The V call is TRBV6-5, the J call TRBJ2-5; D unresolved. V lost 0 bases, J lost 1 base, and 9 bases lay in between. The germline CDR1 and CDR2 sequences are MNHEY and SVGAGI. This CDR3 has 15 residues. The DNA of the CDR3 is TGTGCCAGCAGTTACTCGACTGGCTTCCAAGAGACCCAGTACTTC. Translation gives CASSYSTGFQETQYF.

CDR3 nucleotide sequence: TGTGCCAGCAGTTTGGGGGGGCGGACTGAAGCTTTCTTT. Translating it yields CASSLGGRTEAFF. The chain has TRBV28 and TRBJ1-1; a weak D match, TRBD1 (6 bases). Germline CDR1 MDHEN, CDR2 SYDVKM. The CDR3 is 13 amino acids. The ends were cut back, 3 bases at V and 5 bases at J, with 10 bases in the middle.

V is TRBV27 and J is TRBJ2-5, with 7 bases that match TRBD2. The CDR3 is 14 residues long. Germline V gene sequence: CDR1 MNHEY, CDR2 SMNVEV (reference sequence). V dropped 5 bases and J dropped 4; count of bases not matched to a gene: 7. The CDR3 DNA sequence: TGTGCCAGCAGTCGACCGTCTAGCGGAGAGACCCAGTACTTC. Translated, it gives CASSRPSSGETQYF.

This clone was recorded only once. In DNA form, the CDR3 reads TGCGCCAGCAGCCCTCCACAGGGGATGTCGCTGAACACTGAAGCTTTCTTT. Residues: CASSPPQGMSLNTEAFF. This chain uses TRBV5-1 with TRBJ1-1; 7 bases map to TRBD1. This CDR3 comprises 17 residues. The trim removed 4 bases at V and 0 bases at J, leaving 12 bases unmatched. The germline gives CDR1 SGHRS, CDR2 YFSETQ.

This clone was seen once. V gene TRBV6-2 or TRBV6-3 combines with J gene TRBJ1-5; 7 bases agree with TRBD1. Germline-derived CDR1 and CDR2 are MNHEY and SVGEGT. The CDR3 is made up of 15 amino acids. J was trimmed by 3 bases and V by 2 bases; bases with no gene match: 4. CDR3 residues: CASSYPGQYNQPQHF. In DNA, the CDR3 is TGTGCCAGCAGTTACCCGGGACAGTACAATCAGCCCCAGCATTTT.

The chain combines TRBV27 with TRBJ2-1; 11 bases line up with TRBD2. The V segment lost 7 bases and the J segment 0 bases; nucleotides outside the gene matches: 2. The CDR3 has 15 amino acids. CDR1 and CDR2 (germline): MNHEY, SMNVEV (reference sequence). This chain's CDR3 is CASTSGGSSYNEQFF. CDR3 bases: TGTGCCAGCACTAGCGGGGGGTCCTCCTACAATGAGCAGTTCTTC.

The V gene is TRBV10-1, the J gene TRBJ2-5; D is unclear. The ends were cut back, 0 bases at V and 5 bases at J, with 4 bases in the middle. The CDR3 covers 12 residues. Germline CDR1 reads WNHNN; CDR2 reads SYGVQD (reference sequence). CDR3 region: CASSESRETQYF. The CDR3, as DNA: TGCGCCAGCAGTGAGTCGAGGGAGACCCAGTACTTC.

This clone was detected only a few times. The rearrangement uses TRBV18 and TRBJ2-7, with 12 bases matching TRBD1. Germline loops: CDR1 KGHSH, CDR2 LQKENI. The CDR3 is 15 residues long. V lost 4 bases to trimming and J lost 3 bases; unmatched junction nucleotides: 4. The CDR3 loop reads CASSLGTGGFYEQYF. The DNA of the CDR3 is TGTGCCAGCTCACTCGGGACAGGGGGCTTCTACGAGCAGTACTTC.

This clone appeared a single time. CDR3 sequence: CSVSDTIQPQHF. The DNA of the CDR3 is TGCAGCGTTTCAGACACAATCCAGCCCCAGCATTTT. The rearrangement uses TRBV29-1 and TRBJ1-5; D is unresolved. Germline V CDR1 and CDR2: SQVTM, ANQGSEA. V lost 5 bases and J 7 bases, leaving 12 bases between the germline ends. The CDR3 sequence is 12 residues long.

The J gene is TRBJ2-7, the V gene TRBV5-1; TRBD1 might be the D (6 bases). V was cut by 4 bases and J by 0 bases, with 14 bases left in between. The V gene's germline CDR1 is SGHRS and CDR2 YFSETQ. This CDR3 has 15 amino acids. The chain's CDR3 is CASSLTGPSSYEQYF. DNA of the CDR3: TGCGCCAGCAGCCTAACAGGGCCCAGCTCCTACGAGCAGTACTTC.

A word on this clone: Other nucleotide sequences in the sample specify the same CDR3. V usage is TRBV7-9 and J usage is TRBJ2-4, with D possibly TRBD1 on 5 matching bases. Germline CDR1 is SEHNR and CDR2 is FQNEAQ (reference sequence). V lost 4 bases, J lost 9 bases, and 16 bases lay in between. The CDR3 is 14 residues long. The CDR3 sequence is CASSSGQRGGIQYF. The CDR3 nucleotides read TGTGCCAGCAGCTCTGGACAAAGGGGCGGCATTCAGTACTTC. The full variable domain, rest sourced from reference TRBV7-9 and TRBJ2-4, is DTGVSQNPRHKITKRGQNVTFRCDPISEHNRLYWYRQTLGQGPEFLTYFQNEAQLEKSRLLSDRFSAERPKGSFSTLEIQRTEQGDSAMYLCASSSGQRGGIQYFGAGTRLSVL.

The chain links TRBV28 to TRBJ2-3; 9 nucleotides match TRBD2. V was pared by 5 bases and J by 4 bases, with 10 bases of the junction left unmatched. Germline-derived CDR1 and CDR2 are MDHEN and SYDVKM. This CDR3 is built from 16 residues. CDR3 residues: CASSLTSGYKADTQYF. CDR3 sequence (DNA): TGTGCCAGCAGTCTGACTAGCGGTTATAAGGCAGATACGCAGTATTTT.

This clone turned up a few times. The V gene is TRBV28, the J gene TRBJ1-2; 12 bases fit TRBD1. The CDR3 length is 14 residues. The V gene end was trimmed by 10 bases and the J gene end by 7 bases; junction bases not matched to a gene: 10. CDR1 is MDHEN and CDR2 is SYDVKM in the germline V gene. The CDR3 reads CAITGQGADVGYTF. In nucleotides, the CDR3 is TGTGCCATTACGGGACAGGGGGCGGACGTTGGCTACACCTTC.

The rearrangement links TRBV5-1 to TRBJ2-2; TRBD2 agrees at 11 bases. J gave up 4 bases and V 7 bases, and 9 bases lay outside the gene matches. This CDR3 is 16 amino acids long. Per germline, CDR1 SGHRS and CDR2 YFSETQ. Written as DNA, the CDR3 is TGCGCCAGCCGGACGCTAGCGGGAGGAGGCACCGGGGAGCTGTTTTTT. It codes for CASRTLAGGGTGELFF.

The V call is TRBV6-5, the J call TRBJ2-3; tentative D call: TRBD2 (6 bases). The CDR3 has 13 residues. Germline-derived CDR1 and CDR2 are MNHEY and SVGAGI. V lost 6 bases and J lost 9, with 16 bases in between. The CDR3 reads CASSPTRRGTQYF. As DNA, the CDR3 is TGTGCCAGCAGCCCGACCCGCCGGGGGACGCAGTATTTT.

The V gene is TRBV3-1 (or the pseudogene TRBV3-2), the J gene TRBJ1-1; TRBD1 matches at 7 bases. V gave up 1 base and J gave up 9 bases; unmatched junction bases: 2. This CDR3 has 12 amino acids. Germline values: CDR1 LGHDT, CDR2 YNNKEL (reference sequence). The CDR3 DNA follows: TGTGCCAGCAGCCAAGCGGGACAGAAAGCTTTCTTT. Protein: CASSQAGQKAFF.

This clone was counted a single time. This chain connects TRBV10-3 to TRBJ2-5, with TRBD2 matching over 14 bases. The V segment lost 11 bases and the J segment 5 bases; nucleotides outside the gene matches: 10. Germline loops: CDR1 ENHRY, CDR2 SYGVKD. This CDR3 region has 15 residues. CDR3 in DNA: TGTGCCGTCTCCACCGGGACTAGCGGGAGTGAGACCCAGTACTTC. Amino acid sequence: CAVSTGTSGSETQYF.

The chain uses TRBV3-1 (or the pseudogene TRBV3-2) and TRBJ1-4; D remains unclear. The CDR3 is 16 residues long. Trimming took off 1 base at V and 3 bases at J, with 12 bases between the two ends. Germline CDR1 reads LGHDT; CDR2 reads YNNKEL (reference sequence). The CDR3 sequence: CASSQGLVAANEKLFF. The CDR3 DNA follows: TGTGCCAGCAGCCAAGGTCTTGTAGCGGCTAATGAAAAACTGTTTTTT.

Notes on this clone: Germline and junction disagree at one end, which may indicate a read error. The V call is TRBV30, the J call TRBJ1-5; D not resolved. The germline gives CDR1 GTSNPN, CDR2 SVGIG (reference sequence). The CDR3 is 14 residues long. The DNA for the CDR3 is TGTGCCCGGAGTGTTGGAGCTAACAATCAGCCCCAGCATTTT. Its translation: CARSVGANNQPQHF.